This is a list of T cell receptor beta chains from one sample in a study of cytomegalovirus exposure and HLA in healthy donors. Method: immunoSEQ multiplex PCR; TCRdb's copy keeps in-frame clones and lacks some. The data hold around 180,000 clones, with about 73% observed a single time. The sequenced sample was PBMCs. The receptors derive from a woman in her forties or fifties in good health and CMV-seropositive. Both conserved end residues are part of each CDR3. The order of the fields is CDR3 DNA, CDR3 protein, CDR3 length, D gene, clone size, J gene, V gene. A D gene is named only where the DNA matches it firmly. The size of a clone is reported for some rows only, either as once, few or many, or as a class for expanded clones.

cdr3_nt: TGTGCCAGTGAGACAGGGGCATCTGGCTACACCTTC; cdr3_aa: CASETGASGYTF; cdr3_length: 12; d_call: TRBD1; clone_size: .; j_call: TRBJ1-2; v_call: TRBV2
cdr3_nt: TGCGCCAGCAGCCAGCCGGGACTCGAAGAGACCCAGTACTTC; cdr3_aa: CASSQPGLEETQYF; cdr3_length: 14; d_call: .; clone_size: .; j_call: TRBJ2-5; v_call: TRBV4-1
cdr3_nt: TGTGCCAGCAGAACAGGTCCCTATGGCTACACCTTC; cdr3_aa: CASRTGPYGYTF; cdr3_length: 12; d_call: .; clone_size: .; j_call: TRBJ1-2; v_call: TRBV6-5
cdr3_nt: TGCGCCAGCAGCCTCAACGGGGGTACACTAGGGCCTTACGAGCAGTACTTC; cdr3_aa: CASSLNGGTLGPYEQYF; cdr3_length: 17; d_call: .; clone_size: .; j_call: TRBJ2-7; v_call: TRBV5-1
cdr3_nt: TGCGCCAGCAGCTTGGCTGAGGTGACAGGGGGCCTATACCAGTACTTC; cdr3_aa: CASSLAEVTGGLYQYF; cdr3_length: 16; d_call: TRBD1; clone_size: few; j_call: TRBJ2-7; v_call: TRBV5-1
cdr3_nt: TGTGCCAGCAGCCTCTGGCTCACGGAGACCCAGTACTTC; cdr3_aa: CASSLWLTETQYF; cdr3_length: 13; d_call: .; clone_size: .; j_call: TRBJ2-5; v_call: TRBV5-5
cdr3_nt: TGTGCCAGCAGGGCTGGGACTTATAAGGAGCAGTTCTTC; cdr3_aa: CASRAGTYKEQFF; cdr3_length: 13; d_call: .; clone_size: few; j_call: TRBJ2-1; v_call: TRBV2
cdr3_nt: TGTGCCAGCAGCGTAGGGACAGGGGAGGGAGCTGAAGCTTTCTTT; cdr3_aa: CASSVGTGEGAEAFF; cdr3_length: 15; d_call: TRBD1; clone_size: .; j_call: TRBJ1-1; v_call: TRBV9
cdr3_nt: TGCGCCAGCAGCCCCGCGGTAGCGGGATACACCGGGGAGCTGTTTTTT; cdr3_aa: CASSPAVAGYTGELFF; cdr3_length: 16; d_call: TRBD2; clone_size: few; j_call: TRBJ2-2; v_call: TRBV4-1
cdr3_nt: TGCGCCAGCAGCTTGGTACAGGGGGGGAACTATGGCTACACCTTC; cdr3_aa: CASSLVQGGNYGYTF; cdr3_length: 15; d_call: TRBD1; clone_size: .; j_call: TRBJ1-2; v_call: TRBV5-1
cdr3_nt: TGCGCCAGCAGCTCGGGACAGGGCTACACCGGGGAGCTGTTTTTT; cdr3_aa: CASSSGQGYTGELFF; cdr3_length: 15; d_call: TRBD1; clone_size: .; j_call: TRBJ2-2; v_call: TRBV5-1
cdr3_nt: TGTGCCAGCAGCCCGGGGGGGGCAGGGGAATCGGAGACCCAGTACTTC; cdr3_aa: CASSPGGAGESETQYF; cdr3_length: 16; d_call: TRBD2; clone_size: .; j_call: TRBJ2-5; v_call: TRBV5-4
cdr3_nt: TGCGCCAGCAACCAGGGGAGCAGGGAGCTTTACGAGCAGTACTTC; cdr3_aa: CASNQGSRELYEQYF; cdr3_length: 15; d_call: .; clone_size: .; j_call: TRBJ2-7; v_call: TRBV5-1
cdr3_nt: TGTGCCAGCAGCTACGGACTAGCGGGGGTGGGGGAGCAGTACTTC; cdr3_aa: CASSYGLAGVGEQYF; cdr3_length: 15; d_call: TRBD2; clone_size: once; j_call: TRBJ2-7; v_call: TRBV7-9
cdr3_nt: TGTGCCTGGAGTTTGCGGAGACAGCGTGGAAACACCATATATTTT; cdr3_aa: CAWSLRRQRGNTIYF; cdr3_length: 15; d_call: .; clone_size: .; j_call: TRBJ1-3; v_call: TRBV30
cdr3_nt: TGTGCCAGCAGCTTATGGCGGGGGCTCCAAGAGACCCAGTACTTC; cdr3_aa: CASSLWRGLQETQYF; cdr3_length: 15; d_call: .; clone_size: .; j_call: TRBJ2-5; v_call: TRBV11-2
cdr3_nt: TGTGCCAGCAGCGTAGCGGGGGGCGAAAACACCATATATTTT; cdr3_aa: CASSVAGGENTIYF; cdr3_length: 14; d_call: .; clone_size: .; j_call: TRBJ1-3; v_call: TRBV9
cdr3_nt: TGTGCCAGCAGCCCCGGACAGGGGGTCATATCTGGAAACACCATATATTTT; cdr3_aa: CASSPGQGVISGNTIYF; cdr3_length: 17; d_call: TRBD1; clone_size: .; j_call: TRBJ1-3; v_call: TRBV9
cdr3_nt: TGTGCCAGCAGTCCGTTAGCGGGTGAACCCTACGAGCAGTACTTC; cdr3_aa: CASSPLAGEPYEQYF; cdr3_length: 15; d_call: TRBD2; clone_size: .; j_call: TRBJ2-7; v_call: TRBV28
cdr3_nt: TGTGCCTGTGACAGGGTCCTGAACACTGAAGCTTTCTTT; cdr3_aa: CACDRVLNTEAFF; cdr3_length: 13; d_call: TRBD1; clone_size: .; j_call: TRBJ1-1; v_call: TRBV30
cdr3_nt: TGTGCCAGTAGTATATTGGGGGCCAACACTGAAGCTTTCTTT; cdr3_aa: CASSILGANTEAFF; cdr3_length: 14; d_call: .; clone_size: .; j_call: TRBJ1-1; v_call: TRBV19
cdr3_nt: TGTGCCAGCAGCCAACTTCTACTAGCGGGGGGGCCTATTGAGCAGTTCTTC; cdr3_aa: CASSQLLLAGGPIEQFF; cdr3_length: 17; d_call: TRBD2; clone_size: .; j_call: TRBJ2-1; v_call: TRBV4-2
cdr3_nt: TGTGCCAGCTCACCTGGGGACAGGGGAGAGACCCAGTACTTC; cdr3_aa: CASSPGDRGETQYF; cdr3_length: 14; d_call: TRBD1; clone_size: .; j_call: TRBJ2-5; v_call: TRBV18
cdr3_nt: TGTGCCAGCAGCTTAGCATCGGGACAGCCTGAAGCTTTCTTT; cdr3_aa: CASSLASGQPEAFF; cdr3_length: 14; d_call: TRBD1; clone_size: .; j_call: TRBJ1-1; v_call: TRBV7-2
cdr3_nt: TGTGCCAGCTCGGTTCAGGGAGGTGGAAACACCATATATTTT; cdr3_aa: CASSVQGGGNTIYF; cdr3_length: 14; d_call: .; clone_size: .; j_call: TRBJ1-3; v_call: TRBV18
cdr3_nt: TGTGCCAGCAAGTCGACGAAGGGCGCGGGGTATGGCTACACCTTC; cdr3_aa: CASKSTKGAGYGYTF; cdr3_length: 15; d_call: .; clone_size: .; j_call: TRBJ1-2; v_call: TRBV27
cdr3_nt: TGTGCCAGCAGCTTGCAGAGCACAGATACGCAGTATTTT; cdr3_aa: CASSLQSTDTQYF; cdr3_length: 13; d_call: .; clone_size: .; j_call: TRBJ2-3; v_call: TRBV5-5
cdr3_nt: TGTGCCAGTAGCCTAACAGGGGATAGCAATCAGCCCCAGCATTTT; cdr3_aa: CASSLTGDSNQPQHF; cdr3_length: 15; d_call: TRBD1; clone_size: .; j_call: TRBJ1-5; v_call: TRBV19
cdr3_nt: TGTGCCAGCAGCTTCAATGGGGACAGCTCTTTGGAGACCCAGTACTTC; cdr3_aa: CASSFNGDSSLETQYF; cdr3_length: 16; d_call: TRBD1; clone_size: .; j_call: TRBJ2-5; v_call: TRBV5-5
cdr3_nt: TGCGCCAGCAGCTCGACTAGCGGGGGAACAGATACGCAGTATTTT; cdr3_aa: CASSSTSGGTDTQYF; cdr3_length: 15; d_call: TRBD2; clone_size: .; j_call: TRBJ2-3; v_call: TRBV5-1
cdr3_nt: TGTGCCAGCAGTGGATTAAGAGGAACAGGGGCGCATGGCTACACCTTC; cdr3_aa: CASSGLRGTGAHGYTF; cdr3_length: 16; d_call: TRBD1; clone_size: .; j_call: TRBJ1-2; v_call: TRBV6-1
cdr3_nt: TGTGCCAGCAGTGAACGGTCGGTTGATTATGGCTACACCTTC; cdr3_aa: CASSERSVDYGYTF; cdr3_length: 14; d_call: .; clone_size: .; j_call: TRBJ1-2; v_call: TRBV6-1
cdr3_nt: TGTGCCAGCAGCTTAGGAGGGTCTGGGGCCAACGTCCTGACTTTC; cdr3_aa: CASSLGGSGANVLTF; cdr3_length: 15; d_call: .; clone_size: .; j_call: TRBJ2-6; v_call: TRBV5-4
cdr3_nt: TGCGCCAGCAGCCAAGTTTCCGGCGGTAACTATGGCTACACCTTC; cdr3_aa: CASSQVSGGNYGYTF; cdr3_length: 15; d_call: .; clone_size: once; j_call: TRBJ1-2; v_call: TRBV4-1
cdr3_nt: TGTGCCAGCAGCTTAGGCGCTTATAATTCACCCCTCCACTTT; cdr3_aa: CASSLGAYNSPLHF; cdr3_length: 14; d_call: .; clone_size: .; j_call: TRBJ1-6; v_call: TRBV7-9
cdr3_nt: TGTGCCAGCAGCTTGACCGGACAGGGGGGTAACGAGCAGTACTTC; cdr3_aa: CASSLTGQGGNEQYF; cdr3_length: 15; d_call: TRBD1; clone_size: .; j_call: TRBJ2-7; v_call: TRBV5-8